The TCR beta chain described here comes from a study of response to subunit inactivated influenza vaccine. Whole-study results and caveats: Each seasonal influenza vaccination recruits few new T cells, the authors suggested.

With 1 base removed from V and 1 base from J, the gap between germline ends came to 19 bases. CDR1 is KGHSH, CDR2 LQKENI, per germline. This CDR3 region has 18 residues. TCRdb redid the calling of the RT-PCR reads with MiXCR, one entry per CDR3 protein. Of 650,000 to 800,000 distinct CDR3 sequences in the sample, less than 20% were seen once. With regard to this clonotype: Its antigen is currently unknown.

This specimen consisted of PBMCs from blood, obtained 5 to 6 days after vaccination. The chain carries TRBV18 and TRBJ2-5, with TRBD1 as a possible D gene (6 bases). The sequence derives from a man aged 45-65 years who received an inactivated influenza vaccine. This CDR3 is CASSPRYRASVFQETQYF. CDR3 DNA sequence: TGTGCCAGCTCACCACGTTACAGGGCTTCGGTCTTCCAAGAGACCCAGTACTTC. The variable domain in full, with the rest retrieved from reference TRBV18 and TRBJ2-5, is NAGVMQNPRHLVRRRGQEARLRCSPMKGHSHVYWYRQLPEEGLKFMVYLQKENIIDESGMPKERFSAEFPKEGPSILRIQQVVRGDSAAYFCASSPRYRASVFQETQYFGPGTRLLVL.